The source of this T cell receptor (beta chain) is a study of blood T cell repertoires in COVID-19. The count of this clone is one. Authors' methods: How many nucleated cells were present was estimated from reference gene primer amplification. Assay: immunoSEQ multiplex PCR; the TCRdb copy retains only in-frame clones and omits some. The V and J calls and clone size were taken over from that table, and D and trimming were inferred from the DNA. The sample shows over 150,000 clones, roughly 80% of them seen only once. This clonotype originated in an older man with acute or convalescent COVID-19. The specimen was peripheral blood.

The DNA for the CDR3 is TGTGCCAGCAGCCGGGACAGGGGTGGCGGTTATAATTCACCCCTCCACTTT. Its translation: CASSRDRGGGYNSPLHF. The V and J genes are TRBV2 and TRBJ1-6, with TRBD1 matching over 10 bases. Germline V gives CDR1 SNHLY, CDR2 FYNNEI. Trimming removed 6 bases from V and 4 bases from J; junction bases left unmatched: 9. There are 17 residues in the CDR3. Supplemented by reference TRBV2 and TRBJ1-6, the full variable domain reads EPEVTQTPSHQVTQMGQEVILRCVPISNHLYFYWYRQILGQKVEFLVSFYNNEISEKSEIFDDQFSVERPDGSNFTLKIRSTKLEDSAMYFCASSRDRGGGYNSPLHFGNGTRLTVT.